One and the same sample provided the 28 T cell receptor beta chains below, sequenced in a study of blood T cells in healthy people across ages. Combining a sample-barcoded 5' primer with a J-beta primer mix, a second PCR ran for 7 to 11 cycles. Each CDR3 protein is one row after TCRdb ran MiXCR on the 5' RACE reads. The sample contains about a million distinct CDR3 sequences, roughly two fifths of which appear only once. The specimen sequenced was blood. Every receptor here comes from a man aged 18 to 30 in good health.

This clonotype has more than one count but fewer than ten. This chain connects TRBV18 to TRBJ2-5, with TRBD1 identical over 7 bases. The CDR3 extends over 14 amino acids. Germline V CDR1 and CDR2: KGHSH, LQKENI. V was clipped by 6 bases and J by 2 bases; unmatched bases: 6. CDR3 nucleotide sequence: TGTGCCAGCTCGACCGGGACAGAGCAAGAGACCCAGTACTTC. Translated, it gives CASSTGTEQETQYF.

The rearrangement uses TRBV4-3 and TRBJ1-2; D remains ambiguous. The CDR3 spans 15 residues. Germline CDR1 is LGHNA and CDR2 is YSLEER. Trimming left V 2 bases short and J 8 bases short, with 18 bases between. The CDR3 protein is CASSQRVDDFFGYTF. The CDR3, as DNA: TGCGCCAGCAGCCAACGGGTCGATGACTTCTTCGGCTACACCTTC.

Ten or more counts support this clonotype. The chain is built from TRBV4-2 and TRBJ1-2; weak D call: TRBD1 (6 bases). V lost 0 bases and J 8 bases, leaving 10 bases between the germline ends. Germline V gene data show CDR1 as LGHNA and CDR2 as YNFKEQ. The CDR3 contains 13 residues. The CDR3 reads CASSQDLDRGYTF. The CDR3 DNA reads as TGTGCCAGCAGCCAAGATTTGGACAGAGGCTACACCTTC.

The genes are TRBV20-1 and TRBJ1-1, with no clear D. V was shortened by 3 bases and J by 3 bases, with 11 bases between the two germline ends. Germline V lookup: CDR1 DFQATT, CDR2 SNEGSKA (reference sequence). The CDR3 is 13 residues long. The DNA for the CDR3 is TGCAGTGCTAGGGATCTCGTCTACACTGAAGCTTTCTTT. This codes for CSARDLVYTEAFF.

The chain recombines TRBV27 with TRBJ1-2, with 12 bases that match TRBD1. This CDR3 is built from 18 residues. In germline, CDR1 is MNHEY, CDR2 SMNVEV (reference sequence). The trim removed 2 bases at V and 4 bases at J, leaving 11 bases unmatched. CDR3 residues: CASSLRIRDRGLVYGYTF. CDR3 nucleotides: TGTGCCAGCAGTTTAAGGATCCGGGACAGGGGGCTAGTCTATGGCTACACCTTC.

With respect to this clonotype: An end of the junction differs from the germline gene, which may be a read error. The rearrangement uses TRBV3-1 and TRBJ1-2; no reliable D call. This CDR3 has 17 amino acids. Germline V gives CDR1 LGHDT, CDR2 YNNKEL (reference sequence). The CDR3 DNA is TGTGCCAACAGCCAAGATGTACGGGGTTGGGGTAACTATGGCTACACCTTC. The encoded protein is CANSQDVRGWGNYGYTF. Based on the CDR3 plus reference TRBV3-1 and TRBJ1-2, the full variable domain is DTAVSQTPKYLVTQMGNDKSIKCEQNLGHDTMYWYKQDSKKFLKIMFSYNNKELIINETVPNRFSPKSPDKAHLNLHINSLELGDSAVYFCANSQDVRGWGNYGYTFGSGTRLTVV.

This clonotype was observed a single time. The chain combines TRBV20-1 with TRBJ1-5; D gene uncertain. The CDR3 extends over 14 amino acids. Germline CDR1 is DFQATT and CDR2 is SNEGSKA (reference sequence). V was trimmed by 3 bases and J by 2 bases, leaving 11 bases between them. CDR3 loop: CSASKRQGNQPQHF. The DNA for the CDR3 is TGCAGTGCTAGTAAGCGGCAGGGCAATCAGCCCCAGCATTTT.

In this sample, this clonotype turned up a few times. This rearrangement joins TRBV12-3 or TRBV12-4 to TRBJ1-5, with D uncertain. The CDR3 has 14 residues. V was trimmed by 2 bases and J by 0 bases, leaving 5 bases between them. For the CDR3, the DNA is TGTGCCAGCAGTTTAAAGGCTAGCAATCAGCCCCAGCATTTT. This sequence encodes CASSLKASNQPQHF.

This clonotype was seen many times. The chain links TRBV4-3 to TRBJ1-2; D not certain. The CDR3 is 19 residues long. V gave up 0 bases and J gave up 1 base, with 21 bases separating them. The germline CDR1 and CDR2 sequences are LGHNA and YSLEER. The CDR3 sequence is CASSQDVETRTIINYGYTF. CDR3 nucleotides: TGCGCCAGCAGCCAAGATGTGGAGACACGGACCATAATTAACTATGGCTACACCTTC.

This clonotype was observed once. The V and J genes are TRBV20-1 and TRBJ2-1; 7 bases match TRBD1. V lost 0 bases to trimming and J lost 12 bases; unmatched junction nucleotides: 8. The germline V gene encodes CDR1 DFQATT and CDR2 SNEGSKA (reference sequence). The CDR3 length is 13 residues. The DNA of the CDR3 is TGCAGTGCTAGAGATCCAGGGGGTTACGGGCAGTTCTTC. Its translation is CSARDPGGYGQFF.

This clonotype has at least ten counts. The chain is built from TRBV4-3 and TRBJ2-1; maybe TRBD2 (6 bases). Germline V gives CDR1 LGHNA, CDR2 YSLEER. CDR3 length: 16 residues. Trimming cost V 3 bases and J 5 bases, with 17 bases left between them. CDR3 nucleotides: TGCGCCAGCAGCCAGGTTTGGGACTGGACGAACAATGAGCAGTTCTTC. Translating it yields CASSQVWDWTNNEQFF.

This clonotype came up many times. The chain recombines TRBV7-2 with TRBJ2-1, with 12 nucleotides matching TRBD2. This CDR3 has 15 amino acids. Germline lookup yields CDR1 SGHTA and CDR2 FQGNSA. Trimming at V came to 3 bases and at J to 5 bases, leaving 2 bases not matched to a gene. The CDR3 nucleotides are TGTGCCAGCAGCTTGACTAGCGGGGGCCACAATGAGCAGTTCTTC. Protein sequence: CASSLTSGGHNEQFF.

This clonotype showed up just a few times. The CDR3 loop is CSARLGGGVAETQYF. The DNA for the CDR3 is TGCAGTGCCCGACTCGGGGGCGGGGTGGCAGAGACCCAGTACTTC. The V gene is TRBV20-1, the J gene TRBJ2-5; D may match TRBD1 or TRBD2 (6 bases each). Trimming cost V 6 bases and J 4 bases, with 21 bases left between them. This CDR3 contains 15 residues. From germline, CDR1 is DFQATT and CDR2 SNEGSKA (reference sequence).

The V call is TRBV7-2, the J call TRBJ2-1, with TRBD1 matching 7 bases. The CDR3 extends over 16 amino acids. The germline gives CDR1 SGHTA, CDR2 FQGNSA. After removal of 5 bases from V and 4 bases from J, the junction contained 11 bases not matched to a gene. DNA of the CDR3: TGTGCCAGCAGCCTCTCATCCGGACAGGCTTACAATGAGCAGTTCTTC. It encodes CASSLSSGQAYNEQFF.

A few counts support this clonotype. The J gene is TRBJ2-1, the V gene TRBV28, with 8 nucleotides matching TRBD1. V was pared by 4 bases and J by 2 bases, with 4 bases of the junction left unmatched. The CDR3 has 15 amino acids. Germline V gives CDR1 MDHEN, CDR2 SYDVKM. The CDR3 sequence: CASSSTGVPYNEQFF. In DNA, the CDR3 is TGTGCCAGCAGTTCGACAGGGGTACCCTACAATGAGCAGTTCTTC. The complete variable domain, with remaining parts taken from reference TRBV28 and TRBJ2-1, reads DVKVTQSSRYLVKRTGEKVFLECVQDMDHENMFWYRQDPGLGLRLIYFSYDVKMKEKGDIPEGYSVSREKKERFSLILESASTNQTSMYLCASSSTGVPYNEQFFGPGTRLTVL.

This clonotype showed up just a few times. The chain uses TRBV7-2 and TRBJ2-4; 7 bases match TRBD1. Per germline, CDR1 SGHTA and CDR2 FQGNSA. V dropped 5 bases and J dropped 13; count of bases not matched to a gene: 17. The length of the CDR3 is 15 residues. CDR3 in amino acids: CASSARGTAYNEQYF. The CDR3 DNA sequence: TGTGCCAGCAGCGCTCGTGGGACAGCCTACAATGAGCAGTACTTC.

The rearrangement links TRBV5-1 to TRBJ1-2; 7 nucleotides align to TRBD1. Per the germline V gene, CDR1 is SGHRS and CDR2 is YFSETQ. CDR3 length equals 14 residues. Trimming removed 3 bases from V and 2 bases from J; junction bases left unmatched: 4. The DNA for the CDR3 is TGCGCCAGCAGCTCGATGGGACAGAACTATGGCTACACCTTC. Its translation is CASSSMGQNYGYTF.

Concerning this clonotype: The junction departs from germline at one end; a sequencing error may be responsible. The J gene is TRBJ2-5, the V gene TRBV24-1; 8 positions match TRBD1. The germline V gene encodes CDR1 KGHDR and CDR2 SFDVKD. This CDR3 region has 17 residues. The CDR3 coding sequence is TGTGCCACCAGTGACCCGAACAGGGGGATGCACCAAGGGACCCAGTACTTC. It translates to CATSDPNRGMHQGTQYF.

In its sample, this clonotype was seen many times. This chain uses TRBV20-1 with TRBJ1-4; D not certain. The V end lost 4 bases, the J end lost 6 bases, and 18 bases lay between the germline ends. This CDR3 is built from 15 residues. CDR1 is DFQATT, CDR2 SNEGSKA, per germline (reference sequence). The CDR3 DNA reads as TGCAGTGCTAATAGTGGGAAACGGCTCCATGAAAAACTGTTTTTT. Translation: CSANSGKRLHEKLFF.

This clonotype showed up many times. The chain couples TRBV6-6 to TRBJ1-5; D is uncertain. V was clipped by 6 bases and J by 7 bases, with 10 bases between them. Germline loops: CDR1 MNHNY, CDR2 SVGAGI (reference sequence). The CDR3 sequence is 12 residues long. CDR3 bases: TGTGCCAGCAGAATTGCGGGGCAGCCCCAGCATTTT. Protein: CASRIAGQPQHF.

The chain carries TRBV14 and TRBJ2-3, with TRBD2 as a possible D gene (6 bases). V lost 1 base and J lost 2, with 16 bases in between. This CDR3 is built from 17 residues. Germline V lookup: CDR1 SGHDN, CDR2 FVKESK. The CDR3 nucleotides are TGTGCCAGCAGCCAAGGCCTACCGGGACTGATCACAGATACGCAGTATTTT. It codes for CASSQGLPGLITDTQYF.

This rearrangement joins TRBV20-1 to TRBJ2-1, with 9 positions matching TRBD1. Germline V lookup: CDR1 DFQATT, CDR2 SNEGSKA (reference sequence). The CDR3 sequence is 15 residues long. The V gene end was trimmed by 5 bases and the J gene end by 1 base; junction bases not matched to a gene: 6. This CDR3 is CSAPAGTGSYNEQFF. CDR3 coding DNA: TGCAGTGCTCCGGCCGGGACAGGGTCCTACAATGAGCAGTTCTTC.

The CDR3 nucleotides read TGTGCCAGCAGCTTAGCGCACGACTACAATGAGCAGTTCTTC. The encoded protein is CASSLAHDYNEQFF. V is TRBV7-9 and J is TRBJ2-1; D ambiguous. CDR1 is SEHNR, CDR2 FQNEAQ, per germline (reference sequence). Trimming removed 0 bases from V and 3 bases from J, with 6 bases in between. This CDR3 is built from 14 residues. Together with reference TRBV7-9 and TRBJ2-1, the CDR3 gives the full variable domain: DTGVSQNPRHKITKRGQNVTFRCDPISEHNRLYWYRQTLGQGPEFLTYFQNEAQLEKSRLLSDRFSAERPKGSFSTLEIQRTEQGDSAMYLCASSLAHDYNEQFFGPGTRLTVL.

The chain recombines TRBV20-1 with TRBJ2-1; TRBD2 aligns across 8 bases. CDR1 is DFQATT and CDR2 is SNEGSKA in the germline V gene (reference sequence). J was trimmed by 4 bases and V by 5 bases; bases with no gene match: 10. CDR3 length equals 15 residues. The CDR3 region has the DNA TGCAGTGCTCCCCCGGCGGGGGGTGAGTACAATGAGCAGTTCTTC. Amino acid sequence: CSAPPAGGEYNEQFF.

The chain links TRBV12-3 or TRBV12-4 to TRBJ1-1; D not resolved. Trimming took off 5 bases at V and 1 base at J, with 17 bases between the two ends. CDR3 length equals 16 residues. The CDR3 DNA sequence: TGTGCCAGCAGTGATCAGACCCGGGCCAAGAACACTGAAGCTTTCTTT. It is translated as CASSDQTRAKNTEAFF.

The chain links TRBV28 to TRBJ2-7; D is perhaps TRBD1 (6 bases). CDR3 length equals 15 residues. With 4 bases removed from V and 0 bases from J, the gap between germline ends came to 13 bases. Germline CDR1 is MDHEN and CDR2 is SYDVKM. The CDR3 DNA reads TGTGCCAGCAGTTCCAGGGGTGAATTCTCCTACGAGCAGTACTTC. Amino acids: CASSSRGEFSYEQYF.

The V and J genes are TRBV3-1 and TRBJ1-2; D unresolved. The V end lost 3 bases, the J end lost 8 bases, and 16 bases lay between the germline ends. Per germline, CDR1 LGHDT and CDR2 YNNKEL (reference sequence). This CDR3 has 14 residues. CDR3 nucleotides: TGTGCCAGCAGCCACCCCGACATGGTGAAGGGCTACACCTTC. Its translation: CASSHPDMVKGYTF.

A few counts support this clonotype. The J gene is TRBJ1-2, the V gene TRBV5-1, with TRBD1 matching over 7 bases. V lost 3 bases to trimming and J lost 6 bases; unmatched junction nucleotides: 8. Germline-derived CDR1 and CDR2 are SGHRS and YFSETQ. CDR3 length: 14 amino acids. This CDR3 reads CASSWTRDRDGYTF. CDR3 coding DNA: TGCGCCAGCAGCTGGACTAGGGACAGAGATGGCTACACCTTC.